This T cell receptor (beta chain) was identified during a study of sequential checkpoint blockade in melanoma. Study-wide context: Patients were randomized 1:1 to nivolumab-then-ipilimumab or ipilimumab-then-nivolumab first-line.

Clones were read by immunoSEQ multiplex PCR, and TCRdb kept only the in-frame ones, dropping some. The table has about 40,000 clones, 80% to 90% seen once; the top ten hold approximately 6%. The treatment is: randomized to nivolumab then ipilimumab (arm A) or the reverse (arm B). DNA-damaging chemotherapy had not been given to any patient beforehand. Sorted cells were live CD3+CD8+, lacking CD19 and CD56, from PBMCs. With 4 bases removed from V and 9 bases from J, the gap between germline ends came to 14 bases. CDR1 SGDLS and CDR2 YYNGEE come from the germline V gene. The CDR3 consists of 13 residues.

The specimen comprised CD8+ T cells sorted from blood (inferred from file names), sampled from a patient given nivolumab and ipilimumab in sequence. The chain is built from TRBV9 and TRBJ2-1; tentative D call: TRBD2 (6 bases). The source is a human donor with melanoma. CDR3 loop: CASSPDGGPEQFF. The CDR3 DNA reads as TGTGCCAGCAGCCCAGACGGAGGGCCTGAGCAGTTCTTC.